This TCR beta chain is drawn from a study of control samples from healthy donors and cancer patients. TCRdb's copy holds only in-frame clones and misses some; the assay was immunoSEQ multiplex PCR. Among 130,000 or so clones listed, 75% to 95% were seen once. CDR1 and CDR2 (germline): LGHNT, FRNRAP. The CDR3 runs 16 residues. After removal of 6 bases from V and 3 bases from J, the junction contained 12 bases not matched to a gene. The sequencing input was blood. The rearrangement uses TRBV12-5 and TRBJ2-5; TRBD1 matches at 8 bases. This clonotype was sampled from a man aged 18 to 35 in good health. This chain's CDR3 is CASGDDQGAREETQYF. CDR3 coding DNA: TGTGCTAGTGGCGATGATCAGGGGGCTAGGGAAGAGACCCAGTACTTC.